The 24 T cell receptor beta chains below all came from one sample that was sequenced in a study of cytomegalovirus exposure and HLA in healthy donors. A multiplex PCR was run with 60 Vbeta primers and 13 Jbeta primers. Sequenced by immunoSEQ multiplex PCR; TCRdb stores in-frame clones only, minus some. The sample shows 200,000 to 250,000 clones, approximately 68% of them seen only once. Sequenced input: PBMCs. Receptors originate from a woman in her twenties or thirties in good health and CMV-seronegative.

In its sample, this clone was seen once. The CDR3 DNA sequence: TGTGCCAGCAGGAGGGCGGGGGGGCCGAAAGATACGCAGTATTTT. It yields the protein CASRRAGGPKDTQYF. The chain carries TRBV2 and TRBJ2-3, with 9 nucleotides matching TRBD2. Germline V gene lookup returns CDR1 SNHLY and CDR2 FYNNEI. The CDR3 has 15 residues. Trimming removed 6 bases from V and 5 bases from J; junction bases left unmatched: 9.

The CDR3 region has the DNA TGTGCCAGCAGAAAGGGAGGGACCTACGAGCAGTACTTC. This codes for CASRKGGTYEQYF. This rearrangement joins TRBV27 to TRBJ2-7; 7 bases fit TRBD2. CDR3 length equals 13 residues. V was clipped by 6 bases and J by 2 bases; unmatched bases: 4. Germline CDR1 MNHEY, CDR2 SMNVEV (reference sequence).

The rearrangement joins TRBV5-1 to TRBJ2-7, with D unclear. Trimming shortened V by 0 bases and J by 5 bases, and 6 bases separated the two germline ends. The length of the CDR3 is 12 residues. Germline CDR1 reads SGHRS; CDR2 reads YFSETQ. The CDR3 reads CASSLARDEQYF. The CDR3 DNA follows: TGCGCCAGCAGCTTGGCGAGAGACGAGCAGTACTTC.

This clone appeared a single time. V gene TRBV6-5 combines with J gene TRBJ1-1; TRBD1 matches at 8 bases. J lost 1 base, V lost 3 bases, and 4 bases had no gene match. The length of the CDR3 is 15 residues. Germline CDR1 and CDR2: MNHEY and SVGAGI. The CDR3 sequence is CASSYGQGRNTEAFF. As DNA, the CDR3 is TGTGCCAGCAGTTATGGACAGGGCCGGAACACTGAAGCTTTCTTT.

This clone has only one observation. A read error may produce the germline difference seen at one junction end. The chain recombines TRBV14 with TRBJ2-7; TRBD2 agrees at 11 bases. Germline CDR1 is SGHDN and CDR2 is FVKESK. This CDR3 region has 17 residues. The CDR3 DNA reads TGTGTCAGCAGCCAACTAGCGGGAGTGAGTCGGTCCTACGAGCAGTACTTC. Protein: CVSSQLAGVSRSYEQYF.

V gene TRBV19 combines with J gene TRBJ2-7; 8 bases are a match to TRBD1. J gave up 1 base and V 8 bases, and 10 bases lay outside the gene matches. Germline assignment: CDR1 LNHDA and CDR2 SQIVND (reference sequence). This CDR3 region has 15 residues. The chain's CDR3 is CASRSRQGLSYEQYF. The CDR3 DNA is TGTGCCAGTCGTTCACGACAGGGGTTATCCTACGAGCAGTACTTC.

The chain has TRBV6-5 and TRBJ2-2, with TRBD2 as a possible D gene (6 bases). The V and J ends lost 7 bases and 6 bases respectively, with 18 bases between them. Germline loops: CDR1 MNHEY, CDR2 SVGAGI. The CDR3 runs 15 residues. CDR3 protein: CASTTTPGEPGELFF. For the CDR3, the DNA is TGTGCCAGCACCACCACCCCGGGGGAGCCCGGGGAGCTGTTTTTT.

The CDR3 is CASSVDSVGELFF. CDR3 DNA: TGTGCCAGCAGCGTAGATTCGGTCGGGGAGCTGTTTTTT. V usage is TRBV9 and J usage is TRBJ2-2; no clear D. Trimming cost V 0 bases and J 7 bases, with 7 bases left between them. Looked up from germline, CDR1 is SGDLS and CDR2 is YYNGEE. This CDR3 comprises 13 residues.

The chain uses TRBV2 and TRBJ1-5; no clear D gene. The ends were cut back, 1 base at V and 6 bases at J, with 10 bases in the middle. CDR1 and CDR2 (germline): SNHLY, FYNNEI. The CDR3 is made up of 14 amino acids. The CDR3 loop reads CASSEGLAGQPQHF. For the CDR3, the DNA is TGTGCCAGCAGTGAAGGGCTGGCGGGTCAGCCCCAGCATTTT. Together with reference TRBV2 and TRBJ1-5, the CDR3 gives the full variable domain: EPEVTQTPSHQVTQMGQEVILRCVPISNHLYFYWYRQILGQKVEFLVSFYNNEISEKSEIFDDQFSVERPDGSNFTLKIRSTKLEDSAMYFCASSEGLAGQPQHFGDGTRLSIL.

This clone was detected a few times. The chain carries TRBV11-3 and TRBJ1-1; D gene unclear. This CDR3 has 13 residues. Germline values: CDR1 SGHNT, CDR2 YENEEA. Trimming cost V 1 base and J 1 base, with 4 bases left between them. DNA for the CDR3: TGTGCCAGCAGCTTAGGAGGGAACACTGAAGCTTTCTTT. Translating it yields CASSLGGNTEAFF.

The rearrangement uses TRBV5-1 and TRBJ1-1, with unresolved D. This CDR3 has 14 residues. Germline V gives CDR1 SGHRS, CDR2 YFSETQ. V was shortened by 2 bases and J by 0 bases, with 8 bases between the two germline ends. For the CDR3, the DNA is TGCGCCAGCAGCTTTGGGCTCTTGAACACTGAAGCTTTCTTT. Its translation: CASSFGLLNTEAFF.

The chain has TRBV15 and TRBJ2-3, with TRBD2 identical over 11 bases. Trimming at V came to 4 bases and at J to 3 bases, leaving 18 bases not matched to a gene. CDR1 is LNHNV, CDR2 YYDKDF, per germline (reference sequence). This CDR3 region has 20 residues. Here the CDR3 DNA reads TGTGCCACCAGCACAGATTTGATCACTAGCGGGGGAGATATGACAGATACGCAGTATTTT. Amino acids: CATSTDLITSGGDMTDTQYF.

The rearrangement joins TRBV27 to TRBJ2-7, with 7 bases aligning to TRBD2. The CDR3 contains 14 residues. Trimming took 5 bases from V and 6 from J; bases not matched to a gene: 10. The germline gives CDR1 MNHEY, CDR2 SMNVEV (reference sequence). As DNA, the CDR3 is TGTGCCAGCAGTCCTACCGGGAGGCCACCCGAGCAGTACTTC. The encoded protein is CASSPTGRPPEQYF.

This clone turned up a few times. The gene calls are TRBV7-9 and TRBJ2-2, with D possibly being TRBD1 (6 bases). The CDR3 has 15 residues. Germline V lookup: CDR1 SEHNR, CDR2 FQNEAQ (reference sequence). The V end lost 3 bases, the J end lost 2 bases, and 10 bases lay between the germline ends. CDR3 sequence: CASSFWTDNTGELFF. The CDR3 DNA sequence: TGTGCCAGCAGCTTTTGGACAGATAACACCGGGGAGCTGTTTTTT.

The chain recombines TRBV12-5 with TRBJ1-5; maybe TRBD1 (5 bases). Germline lookup yields CDR1 LGHNT and CDR2 FRNRAP. The CDR3 runs to 15 residues. The V gene lost 3 bases and the J gene lost 1 base, with 10 bases spanning the gap. The CDR3 nucleotides are TGTGCTAGTGGTTTACTGGGGGGGAGCAATCAGCCCCAGCATTTT. Translating gives CASGLLGGSNQPQHF.

The V gene is TRBV19, the J gene TRBJ1-1, with D possibly TRBD1 on 6 matching bases. This CDR3 is 12 amino acids long. The V end lost 5 bases, the J end lost 8 bases, and 12 bases lay between the germline ends. Germline values: CDR1 LNHDA, CDR2 SQIVND (reference sequence). The CDR3 loop reads CASSRGATEAFF. CDR3 nucleotide sequence: TGTGCCAGTAGTCGGGGGGCAACCGAAGCTTTCTTT.

The sample holds a few counts of this clone. J is TRBJ2-7 and V is TRBV13, with 7 nucleotides matching TRBD2. V lost 8 bases, J lost 6 bases, and 10 bases stayed unmatched. CDR3 size: 13 residues. The germline gives CDR1 PRHDT, CDR2 FYEKMQ (reference sequence). The CDR3 sequence is CASVTSEQGEQYF. The DNA of the CDR3 is TGTGCCAGCGTAACTAGCGAGCAGGGCGAGCAGTACTTC.

This chain connects TRBV5-1 to TRBJ1-1; TRBD1 agrees at 7 bases. The CDR3 consists of 15 residues. Germline V gene data show CDR1 as SGHRS and CDR2 as YFSETQ. V shed 1 base and J 5 bases; nucleotides not matched to a gene: 8. The CDR3 protein is CASSLIDRVGTEAFF. The CDR3 DNA reads TGCGCCAGCAGCTTGATAGACAGGGTAGGGACTGAAGCTTTCTTT.

The chain uses TRBV5-6 and TRBJ2-1, with TRBD2 identical over 10 bases. Germline V CDR1 and CDR2: SGHDT, YYEEEE. CDR3 length equals 15 residues. V lost 1 base to trimming and J lost 7 bases; unmatched junction nucleotides: 5. The CDR3 loop reads CASSLTSGIENEQFF. The CDR3 DNA reads as TGTGCCAGCAGCTTGACTAGCGGGATCGAGAATGAGCAGTTCTTC.

In this sample, this clone turned up a few times. The chain has TRBV6-5 and TRBJ2-5, with D possibly matching TRBD2 (5 bases). The V and J ends lost 5 bases and 5 bases respectively, with 12 bases between them. Looked up from germline, CDR1 is MNHEY and CDR2 is SVGAGI. This CDR3 has 13 residues. As DNA, the CDR3 is TGTGCCAGCAGTCTGACTATCACGGAGACCCAGTACTTC. Amino acid sequence: CASSLTITETQYF.

The chain is built from TRBV30 and TRBJ2-3; D possibly corresponds to TRBD1 (6 bases). This CDR3 spans 15 amino acids. The germline V gene has CDR1 GTSNPN and CDR2 SVGIG (reference sequence). Trimming removed 0 bases at V and 4 bases at J, with 14 bases between. For the CDR3, the DNA is TGTGCCTGGAGTGTACAAGGGGGTTTTTCAGATACGCAGTATTTT. This encodes CAWSVQGGFSDTQYF. The entire variable domain, with the rest obtained from reference TRBV30 and TRBJ2-3, is as follows: SQTIHQWPATLVQPVGSPLSLECTVEGTSNPNLYWYRQAAGRGLQLLFYSVGIGQISSEVPQNLSASRPQDRQFILSSKKLLLSDSGFYLCAWSVQGGFSDTQYFGPGTRLTVL.

This clone appeared a few times. The chain joins TRBV6-5 to TRBJ2-1; 10 bases are shared with TRBD2. V shed 5 bases and J 7 bases; nucleotides not matched to a gene: 5. The CDR3 has 14 residues. Germline CDR1 MNHEY, CDR2 SVGAGI. This CDR3 reads CASSLGTSANEQFF. In nucleotides, the CDR3 is TGTGCCAGCAGTCTAGGGACTAGCGCGAATGAGCAGTTCTTC.

The chain has TRBV11-3 and TRBJ2-2; unclear D gene. The CDR3 has 16 amino acids. V shed 5 bases and J shed 0 bases, with 13 bases lying between them. Germline V gene data show CDR1 as SGHNT and CDR2 as YENEEA. CDR3 nucleotide sequence: TGTGCCAGCAGCCGACATCCCAGAGCGAACACCGGGGAGCTGTTTTTT. This codes for CASSRHPRANTGELFF.

The gene calls are TRBV7-9 and TRBJ2-7; D may be TRBD2 (7 bases). Germline V gene sequence: CDR1 SEHNR, CDR2 FQNEAQ (reference sequence). Trimming took off 3 bases at V and 6 bases at J, with 21 bases between the two ends. CDR3 length: 16 residues. The CDR3 loop reads CASSFRAGQVGPEQYF. The DNA for the CDR3 is TGTGCCAGCAGCTTCCGAGCGGGACAAGTGGGACCCGAGCAGTACTTC.